The subject of this entry is one T cell receptor beta chain. This specimen belongs to a study of blood T cell repertoires in COVID-19. Study at large: In each case, the material was cDNA or gDNA derived from T cells, B-cell-depleted T cells, or PBMCs.

Authors' methods: Nucleated cell number was recorded as an estimate derived from reference gene primer amplification. Using immunoSEQ multiplex PCR, the repertoire was profiled, and TCRdb retains in-frame clones only, with some absent. D and trimming come from the DNA, and the V and J calls and clone size come from that table. The table lists some 230,000 clones, around 83% of them singletons. Trimming left V 5 bases short and J 1 base short, with 12 bases between. The germline V gene encodes CDR1 SGHVS and CDR2 FQNEAQ. The CDR3 has 15 amino acids. The sequenced sample was peripheral blood. The TCR sequence derives from a woman in her 50s with COVID-19, enrolled during active disease. The chain uses TRBV7-8 and TRBJ2-1; possible D gene TRBD2, 6 bases. CDR3: CASSPGRGSYNEQFF. CDR3 DNA: TGTGCCAGCAGCCCAGGGCGGGGTTCCTACAATGAGCAGTTCTTC.